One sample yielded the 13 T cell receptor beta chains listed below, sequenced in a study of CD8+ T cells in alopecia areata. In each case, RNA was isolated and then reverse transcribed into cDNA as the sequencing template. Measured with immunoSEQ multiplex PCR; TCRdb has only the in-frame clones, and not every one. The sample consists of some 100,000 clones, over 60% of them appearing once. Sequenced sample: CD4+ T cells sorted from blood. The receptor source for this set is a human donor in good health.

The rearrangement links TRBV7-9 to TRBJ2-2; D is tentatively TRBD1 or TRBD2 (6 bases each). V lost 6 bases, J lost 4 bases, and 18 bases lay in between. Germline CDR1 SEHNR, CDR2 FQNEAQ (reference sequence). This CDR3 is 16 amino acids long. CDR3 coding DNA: TGTGCCAGCAGTCGGTTGGAGGGGGGCACCACCGGGGAGCTGTTTTTT. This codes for CASSRLEGGTTGELFF.

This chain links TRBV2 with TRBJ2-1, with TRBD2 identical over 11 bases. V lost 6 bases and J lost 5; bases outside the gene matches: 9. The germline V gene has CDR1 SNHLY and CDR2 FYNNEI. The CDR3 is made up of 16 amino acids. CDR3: CASRTPTSGADNEQFF. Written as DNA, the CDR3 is TGTGCCAGCAGAACCCCGACTAGCGGGGCCGACAATGAGCAGTTCTTC. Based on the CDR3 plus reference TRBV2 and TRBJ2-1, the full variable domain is EPEVTQTPSHQVTQMGQEVILRCVPISNHLYFYWYRQILGQKVEFLVSFYNNEISEKSEIFDDQFSVERPDGSNFTLKIRSTKLEDSAMYFCASRTPTSGADNEQFFGPGTRLTVL.

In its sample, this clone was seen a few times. For the CDR3, the DNA is TGCAGCGTTGGTGAGAGGGCTGGGGCCAACGTCCTGACTTTC. This gives the protein CSVGERAGANVLTF. The rearrangement uses TRBV29-1 and TRBJ2-6; the D gene is possibly TRBD2 (5 bases). With 4 bases removed from V and 2 bases from J, the gap between germline ends came to 9 bases. Germline V lookup: CDR1 SQVTM, CDR2 ANQGSEA. This CDR3 has 14 residues.

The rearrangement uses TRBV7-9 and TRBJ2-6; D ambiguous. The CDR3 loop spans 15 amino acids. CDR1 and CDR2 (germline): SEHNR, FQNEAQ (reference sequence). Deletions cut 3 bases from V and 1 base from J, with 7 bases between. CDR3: CASSLSISGANVLTF. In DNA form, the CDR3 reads TGTGCCAGCAGCTTGAGCATATCTGGGGCCAACGTCCTGACTTTC.

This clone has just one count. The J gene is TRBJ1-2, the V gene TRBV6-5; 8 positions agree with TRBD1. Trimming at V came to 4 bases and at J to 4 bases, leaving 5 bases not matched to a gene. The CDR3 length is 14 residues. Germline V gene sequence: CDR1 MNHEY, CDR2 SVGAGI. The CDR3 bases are TGTGCCAGCAGTTCCACCGGGACAGGCTATGGCTACACCTTC. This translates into CASSSTGTGYGYTF.

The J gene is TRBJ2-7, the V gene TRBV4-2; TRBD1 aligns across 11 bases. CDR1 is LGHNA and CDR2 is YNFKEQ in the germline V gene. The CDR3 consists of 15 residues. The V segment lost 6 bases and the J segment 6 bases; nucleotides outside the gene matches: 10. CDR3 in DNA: TGTGCCAGCAGACTAACCCGGACAGGGGGCAGCGAGCAGTACTTC. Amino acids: CASRLTRTGGSEQYF.

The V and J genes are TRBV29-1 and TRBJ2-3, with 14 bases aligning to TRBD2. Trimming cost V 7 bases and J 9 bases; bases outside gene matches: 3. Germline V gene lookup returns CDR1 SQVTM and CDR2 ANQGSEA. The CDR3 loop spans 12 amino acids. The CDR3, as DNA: TGCAGCGCCGGGACTAGCGGGGGCACGCAGTATTTT. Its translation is CSAGTSGGTQYF.

This CDR3 reads CASRIAANQETQYF. The CDR3 DNA reads as TGTGCCAGCAGAATAGCTGCCAATCAAGAGACCCAGTACTTC. The chain combines TRBV2 with TRBJ2-5; D is ambiguous. The CDR3 has 14 amino acids. Trimming stripped 6 bases from V and 2 bases from J, with 13 bases between. The germline CDR1 and CDR2 sequences are SNHLY and FYNNEI.

Written as DNA, the CDR3 is TGCGCCAGCAGCCACGCGGGGGCGAGGTTTGACTATGGCTACACCTTC. Translation: CASSHAGARFDYGYTF. The V gene is TRBV4-1, the J gene TRBJ1-2; D is possibly TRBD1 (6 bases). V gave up 3 bases and J gave up 3 bases, with 17 bases separating them. This CDR3 has 16 residues. CDR1 and CDR2 (germline): MGHRA, YSYEKL.

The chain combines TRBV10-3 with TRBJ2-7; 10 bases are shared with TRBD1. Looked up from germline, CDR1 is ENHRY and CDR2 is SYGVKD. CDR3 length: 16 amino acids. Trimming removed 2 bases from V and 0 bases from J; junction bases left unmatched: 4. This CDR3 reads CAISEPGQGSSYEQYF. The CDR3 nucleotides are TGTGCCATCAGTGAGCCGGGACAGGGGTCCTCCTACGAGCAGTACTTC.

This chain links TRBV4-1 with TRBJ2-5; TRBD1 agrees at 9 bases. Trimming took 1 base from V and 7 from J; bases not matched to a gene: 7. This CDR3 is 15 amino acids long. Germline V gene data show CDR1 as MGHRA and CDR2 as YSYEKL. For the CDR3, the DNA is TGCGCCAGCAGCCAAGGTCAGGGACAGGGCCGGACCCAGTACTTC. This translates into CASSQGQGQGRTQYF.

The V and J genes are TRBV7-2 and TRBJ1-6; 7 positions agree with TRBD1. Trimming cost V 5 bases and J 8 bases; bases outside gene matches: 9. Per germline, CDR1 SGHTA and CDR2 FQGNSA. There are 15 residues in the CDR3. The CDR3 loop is CASSPPTGSHSPLHF. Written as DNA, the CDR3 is TGTGCCAGCAGCCCCCCGACAGGGTCGCATTCACCCCTCCACTTT.

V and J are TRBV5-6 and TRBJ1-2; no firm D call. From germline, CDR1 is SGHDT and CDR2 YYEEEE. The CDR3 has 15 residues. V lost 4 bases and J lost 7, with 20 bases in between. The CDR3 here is CASSPHGGGDVGYTF. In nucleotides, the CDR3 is TGTGCCAGCAGCCCTCATGGAGGCGGTGATGTTGGCTACACCTTC.